This T cell receptor (beta chain) is drawn from a study of T cell responses to AZD1222 COVID-19 vaccine. Broader study findings: Just a handful of people given AZD1222 tested seropositive at baseline. There were vaccine-associated CD4 TCRs across spike, dominant at 160-218 and 743-854.

Comment on this clone: The antigen is unknown.

Clones were sequenced by immunoSEQ multiplex PCR, and TCRdb holds only the in-frame ones, with some missing. The table includes approximately 120,000 clones, roughly 82% detected once. The CDR3 is made up of 16 amino acids. Between the trimmed V and J ends, which lost 3 bases and 1 base, there was a span of 16 bases. Looked up from germline, CDR1 is LNHDA and CDR2 is SQIVND (reference sequence). The sequence was obtained from an adult who received the AZD1222 COVID-19 vaccine. This material consisted of peripheral blood, taken 28 days after the second AZD1222 dose. The chain carries TRBV19 and TRBJ2-7; D tentatively reads TRBD1 or TRBD2 (5 bases each). CDR3 sequence: CASSIPGQGGSYEQYF. The CDR3 DNA sequence: TGTGCCAGTAGTATCCCCGGGCAGGGCGGGTCCTACGAGCAGTACTTC.